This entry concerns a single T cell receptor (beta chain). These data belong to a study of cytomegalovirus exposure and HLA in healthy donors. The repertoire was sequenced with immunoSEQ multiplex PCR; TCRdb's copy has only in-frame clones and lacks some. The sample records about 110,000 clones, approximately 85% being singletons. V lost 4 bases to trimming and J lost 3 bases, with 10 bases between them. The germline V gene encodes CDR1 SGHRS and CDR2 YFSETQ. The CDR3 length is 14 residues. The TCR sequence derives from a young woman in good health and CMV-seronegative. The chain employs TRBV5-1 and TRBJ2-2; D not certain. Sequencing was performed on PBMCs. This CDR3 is CASSGIVDTGELFF. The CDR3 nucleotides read TGCGCCAGCAGCGGCATTGTGGACACCGGGGAGCTGTTTTTT. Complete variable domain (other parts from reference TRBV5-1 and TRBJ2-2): KAGVTQTPRYLIKTRGQQVTLSCSPISGHRSVSWYQQTPGQGLQFLFEYFSETQRNKGNFPGRFSGRQFSNSRSEMNVSTLELGDSALYLCASSGIVDTGELFFGEGSRLTVL.